This T cell receptor (beta chain) was retrieved from a study of blood T cells in healthy people across ages. In the study overall: Template switching caught about one barcoded beta molecule for each two T cells.

Combining a sample-barcoded 5' primer with a J-beta primer mix, a second PCR ran for roughly 7 to 11 cycles. TCRdb recomputed calls from the 5' RACE reads with MiXCR, one row per CDR3 protein. The sample has roughly 800,000 distinct CDR3 sequences; about a quarter are singletons. This clonotype showed up just a few times. This sample also belongs to another study, concerning T cells of mothers and their children.

This clonotype was obtained from a boy aged 5-17 years in good health. Material: blood.

The CDR3 loop reads CASSPGRSRNEQYF. The CDR3 DNA is TGCGCCAGCAGCCCGGGACGGAGCAGGAACGAGCAGTACTTC. V usage is TRBV5-1 and J usage is TRBJ2-5; D possibly matches TRBD1 or TRBD2 (5 bases each). The last part of the DNA fits TRBJ2-7 better; the J call may be wrong. Germline V gives CDR1 SGHRS, CDR2 YFSETQ. The CDR3 covers 14 residues.